This T cell receptor (beta chain) stems from a study of T cells after yellow fever vaccination. Study-wide results and caveats: Shared CD4/CD8 clonotypes were a small share, likely from convergent recombination. Most clones from primary vaccination resurfaced after the booster (around 95% CD4, less than 90% CD8). The presence of abundant clonotypes contaminating from the bulk population was possible in FACS-sorted repertoires.

Making TCR cDNA involved 5'RACE template switching, which added UMIs and a universal primer site. One entry per CDR3 protein results from TCRdb running MiXCR on the 5' RACE reads. The data show over 250,000 distinct CDR3 sequences, over 4% seen once. As concerns this clonotype: Its matching antigen is unknown.

This CDR3 has 15 residues. This TCR was recovered from a man younger than 35 who received the YFV17D yellow fever vaccine. This sample comprised PBMCs, obtained 5 days after the yellow fever booster vaccination. The chain couples TRBV21-1 to TRBJ2-1; the DNA was not compared with TRBD2, the D call given in the table. TRBV21-1 is labeled a pseudogene. The CDR3 is CASSRGDPPYNEQFF. In nucleotides, the CDR3 is TGTGCCAGCAGCAGGGGAGACCCGCCCTACAATGAGCAGTTCTTC.